This entry lists 9 T cell receptor beta chains sequenced from one sample in a study of T cells in Graves' hyperthyroidism and ophthalmopathy. RNA transcripts yielded amplified TCR beta CDR3 regions. HTBI primers were the set used in a first-round RT-PCR of the TCR CDR3. TCRdb re-called the multiplex PCR reads through MiXCR, storing one row per CDR3 protein. The repertoire includes some 350,000 distinct CDR3 sequences, more than 20% of them detected once, and around 67% sits in the top ten. The sequenced sample consisted of blood. The origin of the receptors is a man aged 45-60 years with Graves' hyperthyroidism.

The chain links TRBV29-1 to TRBJ2-5; tentatively, D is TRBD2 (6 bases). CDR1 SQVTM and CDR2 ANQGSEA come from the germline V gene. This CDR3 has 12 residues. V was shortened by 5 bases and J by 4 bases, with 11 bases between the two germline ends. As DNA, the CDR3 is TGCAGCGTTTCGGAGGGAGGAGAGACCCAGTACTTC. Residues: CSVSEGGETQYF.

The rearrangement uses TRBV7-9 and TRBJ2-1; tentative D call: TRBD2 (6 bases). V was trimmed by 5 bases and J by 4 bases, leaving 15 bases between them. This CDR3 has 15 amino acids. Germline CDR1 and CDR2: SEHNR and FQNEAQ (reference sequence). Here the CDR3 reads CASSEFETSYNEQFF. The CDR3 nucleotides read TGTGCCAGCAGCGAGTTTGAGACTAGTTACAATGAGCAGTTCTTC. The variable domain in full, completed from reference TRBV7-9 and TRBJ2-1, reads DTGVSQNPRHKITKRGQNVTFRCDPISEHNRLYWYRQTLGQGPEFLTYFQNEAQLEKSRLLSDRFSAERPKGSFSTLEIQRTEQGDSAMYLCASSEFETSYNEQFFGPGTRLTVL.

The chain carries TRBV6-2 or TRBV6-3 and TRBJ2-1; 11 bases are shared with TRBD2. V lost 10 bases, J lost 5 bases, and 10 bases stayed unmatched. In germline, CDR1 is MNHEY, CDR2 SVGEGT. This CDR3 comprises 15 residues. The CDR3 loop is CANYKGLADNNEQFF. The CDR3 DNA sequence: TGTGCCAATTATAAGGGACTAGCGGATAACAATGAGCAGTTCTTC.

The V and J genes are TRBV9 and TRBJ1-1, with D tentatively TRBD1 (6 bases). Deletions cut 4 bases from V and 2 bases from J, with 18 bases between. The germline V gene has CDR1 SGDLS and CDR2 YYNGEE. There are 16 residues in the CDR3. The chain's CDR3 is CASSTEGTRVNTEAFF. CDR3 in DNA: TGTGCCAGCAGCACAGAGGGGACACGGGTCAACACTGAAGCTTTCTTT. The full variable domain, with the rest looked up from reference TRBV9 and TRBJ1-1, is DSGVTQTPKHLITATGQRVTLRCSPRSGDLSVYWYQQSLDQGLQFLIQYYNGEERAKGNILERFSAQQFPDLHSELNLSSLELGDSALYFCASSTEGTRVNTEAFFGQGTRLTVV.

The rearrangement links TRBV9 to TRBJ2-3; 10 positions match TRBD2. Per germline, CDR1 SGDLS and CDR2 YYNGEE. This CDR3 is 18 amino acids long. Unmatched junction bases numbered 12, after V lost 4 bases and J lost 1 base. The CDR3 nucleotides read TGTGCCAGCAGCTTTGCGGAGCTAGCGGGAGTCGGCACAGATACGCAGTATTTT. This translates into CASSFAELAGVGTDTQYF.

The chain employs TRBV5-1 and TRBJ1-2; TRBD1 is a possible D gene (5 bases). Trimming left V 4 bases short and J 11 bases short, with 15 bases between. CDR1 and CDR2 (germline): SGHRS, YFSETQ. This CDR3 has 12 amino acids. The CDR3 coding sequence is TGCGCCAGCAGCCCCGGGGGTCTCAGGTACACCTTC. Translated: CASSPGGLRYTF.

This clonotype was seen more than once but under ten times. The rearrangement links TRBV6-1 to TRBJ2-6; D remains ambiguous. The germline CDR1 and CDR2 sequences are MNHNS and SASEGT. This CDR3 has 15 amino acids. V was trimmed by 2 bases and J by 0 bases, leaving 5 bases between them. The CDR3 region has the DNA TGTGCCAGCAGTGAAAGTCACTCTGGGGCCAACGTCCTGACTTTC. It translates to CASSESHSGANVLTF.

With respect to this clonotype: A clone one base away is much larger, so this may be a read error. The V gene is TRBV6-5, the J gene TRBJ1-1; no reliable D call. V gave up 2 bases and J gave up 0 bases, with 4 bases separating them. This CDR3 spans 13 amino acids. From germline, CDR1 is MNHEY and CDR2 SVGAGI. CDR3 bases: TGTGCCAGCAGTTACACAGTGAACACTGAAGCTTTCTTT. This encodes CASSYTVNTEAFF.

This clonotype came up a few times. J is TRBJ1-2 and V is TRBV6-2 or TRBV6-3, with D possibly matching TRBD1 (5 bases). V gave up 6 bases and J gave up 8 bases, with 13 bases separating them. Germline CDR1 reads MNHEY; CDR2 reads SVGEGT. CDR3 length: 12 amino acids. CDR3 DNA: TGTGCCAGCAGGGAGACAGTTTCCGGCTACACCTTC. It specifies CASRETVSGYTF.